These T cell receptor beta chains were read from a single sample in a study of blood T cell repertoires in COVID-19. Using immunoSEQ multiplex PCR, the repertoire was profiled, and TCRdb retains in-frame clones only, with some absent. The sample carries roughly 68,000 clones, 85% to 90% recorded once. The specimen sequenced was peripheral blood. All receptors derive from a woman older than 75 with active COVID-19. CDR3s include the opening cysteine and the closing phenylalanine or tryptophan. D genes are given only for firm matches. Not every row has a clone size; where given, it reads once, few, many or a size class.

clone_size,j_call,v_call,d_call,cdr3_aa,cdr3_nt
.,TRBJ2-7,TRBV19,TRBD2,CASSKGTSGRYEQYF,TGTGCCAGTAGTAAAGGGACTAGCGGGAGATACGAGCAGTACTTC
.,TRBJ2-1,TRBV6-5,TRBD2,CASSKASGPAQFF,TGTGCCAGCAGTAAGGCTAGCGGCCCAGCACAGTTCTTC
.,TRBJ2-3,TRBV5-1,TRBD2,CASSLGGLAGTTDTQYF,TGCGCCAGCAGCTTGGGGGGACTAGCGGGAACCACAGATACGCAGTATTTT
.,TRBJ2-3,TRBV7-3,TRBD2,CASSSGLAIEGLADTQYF,TGTGCCAGCAGCTCCGGACTAGCGATAGAGGGACTCGCAGATACGCAGTATTTT
.,TRBJ2-5,TRBV28,TRBD2,CASRGWGRADYQETQYF,TGTGCCAGCAGGGGCTGGGGGAGGGCCGACTATCAAGAGACCCAGTACTTC
.,TRBJ2-3,TRBV2,.,CASGGVASSTDTQYF,TGTGCCAGCGGTGGGGTAGCGTCTAGCACAGATACGCAGTATTTT
once,TRBJ1-2,TRBV6-5,.,CASFRGDYGYTF,TGTGCCAGTTTTCGCGGGGACTATGGCTACACCTTC
.,TRBJ1-1,TRBV27,.,CASSLSIWESKAFF,TGTGCCAGCAGTTTATCTATATGGGAGAGCAAAGCTTTCTTT
.,TRBJ1-5,TRBV7-8,.,CASSNSESMPGREQNQPQHF,TGTGCCAGCAGCAATTCAGAATCGATGCCGGGACGGGAGCAGAATCAGCCCCAGCATTTT
.,TRBJ2-2,TRBV7-9,TRBD2,CASSATSGRTPGELFF,TGTGCCAGCAGCGCCACTAGCGGGAGGACCCCCGGGGAGCTGTTTTTT
.,TRBJ2-3,TRBV27,TRBD2,CASRGTDGRAAQYF,TGTGCCAGCAGGGGGACTGACGGGAGGGCCGCGCAGTATTTT
.,TRBJ2-5,TRBV27,.,CASSLTTNQETQYF,TGTGCCAGCAGTTTAACGACTAACCAAGAGACCCAGTACTTC
.,TRBJ2-7,TRBV3-1/TRBV3-2,.,CASSHFGITYEQYF,TGTGCCAGCAGCCACTTCGGGATTACCTACGAGCAGTACTTC
.,TRBJ2-2,TRBV6-2/TRBV6-3,TRBD1,CASSRTGVMPGELFF,TGTGCCAGCAGCAGGACAGGGGTTATGCCCGGGGAGCTGTTTTTT
.,TRBJ2-6,TRBV5-6,.,CASSLTALSGANVLTF,TGTGCCAGCAGCCTGACAGCCCTCTCTGGGGCCAACGTCCTGACTTTC
.,TRBJ2-5,TRBV11-1,TRBD1,CASGTGGTETQYF,TGTGCCAGCGGGACAGGGGGCACGGAGACCCAGTACTTC
.,TRBJ2-1,TRBV11-2,.,CASSLELFGQGFF,TGTGCCAGCAGCTTAGAACTATTTGGCCAGGGATTCTTC
few,TRBJ2-3,TRBV2,TRBD1,CASSRGRSDTQYF,TGTGCCAGCAGCAGGGGGCGATCAGATACGCAGTATTTT
.,TRBJ2-7,TRBV23-1,TRBD2,CASSRGLAGPSAHYEQYF,TGCGCCAGCAGTCGGGGACTAGCGGGTCCCTCGGCCCACTACGAGCAGTACTTC
.,TRBJ2-2,TRBV14,TRBD2,CASSPWRTSSGELFF,TGTGCCAGCAGCCCGTGGAGGACTAGCTCCGGGGAGCTGTTTTTT
once,TRBJ2-1,TRBV6-5,TRBD2,CASSPLREGFEQFF,TGTGCCAGCAGCCCCTTGCGGGAGGGCTTTGAGCAGTTCTTC
.,TRBJ2-1,TRBV11-2,.,CASSLVRETAGYNEQFF,TGTGCCAGCAGCTTGGTGCGGGAAACCGCGGGCTACAATGAGCAGTTCTTC
once,TRBJ2-3,TRBV28,TRBD1,CASSSTGGAADTQYF,TGTGCCAGCAGTTCCACAGGGGGAGCTGCAGATACGCAGTATTTT
.,TRBJ1-3,TRBV18,.,CASSPPRLSGNTIYF,TGTGCCAGCTCACCACCCAGGCTCTCTGGAAACACCATATATTTT
once,TRBJ2-7,TRBV7-2,TRBD2,CASSAPPSGIYEQYF,TGTGCCAGCAGCGCGCCCCCGAGCGGGATCTACGAGCAGTACTTC
.,TRBJ2-7,TRBV14,TRBD2,CASSQVLRSGRAPDYEQYF,TGTGCCAGCAGCCAAGTTTTACGTAGCGGGAGGGCCCCGGATTACGAGCAGTACTTC
once,TRBJ2-5,TRBV19,TRBD2,CASSIGGGVQETQYF,TGTGCCAGTAGTATAGGGGGGGGAGTCCAAGAGACCCAGTACTTC
.,TRBJ2-7,TRBV27,TRBD1,CASSQGTGSFHEQYF,TGTGCCAGCAGTCAGGGGACAGGGAGTTTCCACGAGCAGTACTTC
.,TRBJ2-7,TRBV27,TRBD1,CASSLSWDRGNEQYF,TGTGCCAGCAGTTTATCGTGGGACAGGGGAAACGAGCAGTACTTC
.,TRBJ1-2,TRBV19,.,CASSLTYVVYATNYGYTF,TGTGCCAGTAGTTTAACGTATGTGGTCTATGCCACTAACTATGGCTACACCTTC
.,TRBJ2-4,TRBV9,.,CASSVEAGVGIQYF,TGTGCCAGCAGCGTAGAAGCAGGGGTGGGCATTCAGTACTTC
.,TRBJ2-7,TRBV7-9,TRBD1,CASSRPGQGIYEQYF,TGTGCCAGCAGTAGGCCGGGACAGGGGATATACGAGCAGTACTTC
.,TRBJ1-5,TRBV20-1,.,CSASRGGSNQPQHF,TGCAGTGCTAGTAGGGGGGGGAGCAATCAGCCCCAGCATTTT
.,TRBJ2-7,TRBV7-2,.,CASSSAAGKYYEQYF,TGTGCCAGCAGCTCGGCGGCTGGCAAGTACTACGAGCAGTACTTC
.,TRBJ2-3,TRBV14,.,CASSQRRVADTQYF,TGTGCCAGCAGCCAACGGAGGGTCGCAGATACGCAGTATTTT
.,TRBJ1-1,TRBV2,TRBD1,CASSEAHQGGLGAFF,TGTGCCAGCAGTGAAGCACATCAAGGGGGCTTAGGGGCTTTCTTT
.,TRBJ2-2,TRBV11-2,.,CASSLTLATGELFF,TGTGCCAGCAGCTTAACCCTAGCAACCGGGGAGCTGTTTTTT
.,TRBJ2-7,TRBV7-2,.,CASSLEVGRGYEQYF,TGTGCCAGCAGCTTAGAAGTAGGCAGGGGCTACGAGCAGTACTTC
.,TRBJ1-1,TRBV29-1,TRBD1,CSVDREGTVNTEAFF,TGCAGCGTTGACAGGGAAGGGACAGTGAACACTGAAGCTTTCTTT
.,TRBJ2-1,TRBV28,TRBD2,CASSSPVSGRLEQFF,TGTGCCAGCAGTTCCCCGGTTAGCGGGAGGCTTGAGCAGTTCTTC
once,TRBJ2-7,TRBV7-2,TRBD2,CASSLSSGGSYEQYF,TGTGCCAGCAGCTTAAGTAGCGGGGGCTCCTACGAGCAGTACTTC
once,TRBJ1-5,TRBV3-1/TRBV3-2,.,CASSQERGGGQPQHF,TGTGCCAGCAGCCAGGAGAGGGGGGGTGGTCAGCCCCAGCATTTT
.,TRBJ2-1,TRBV5-4,TRBD2,CAGSSGRNNEQFF,TGTGCCGGTTCTAGCGGGAGAAACAATGAGCAGTTCTTC
.,TRBJ2-2,TRBV9,.,CASSVIEVGELFF,TGTGCCAGCAGCGTAATTGAGGTGGGGGAGCTGTTTTTT
.,TRBJ2-1,TRBV20-1,.,CSASEPGQRGLREQFF,TGCAGTGCTAGTGAACCGGGACAGCGGGGGCTCCGGGAGCAGTTCTTC
.,TRBJ2-5,TRBV5-1,TRBD1,CASSLYTGALTETQYF,TGCGCCAGCAGCTTGTACACAGGGGCCCTAACAGAGACCCAGTACTTC
.,TRBJ2-5,TRBV5-8,TRBD2,CASSRGVGTQETQYF,TGTGCCAGCAGCCGGGGGGTGGGGACCCAAGAGACCCAGTACTTC
once,TRBJ2-5,TRBV19,TRBD2,CASSGGGSGETQYF,TGTGCCAGTAGTGGCGGGGGGAGTGGAGAGACCCAGTACTTC
once,TRBJ2-5,TRBV11-2,TRBD1,CASSLDPPGTGQQETQYF,TGTGCCAGCAGCTTAGATCCCCCCGGGACAGGGCAACAAGAGACCCAGTACTTC